This T cell receptor delta chain is from a study of γδ T cells in repeated Plasmodium falciparum infection. The table lists this clone with a few counts. A read error likely explains why the TCRdb protein, taken from a much larger clone, differs from this DNA's translation at residue 10; the protein shown is translated from the DNA. The germline V gene encodes CDR1 GEAIGNYY and CDR2 EKD. This CDR3 has 13 amino acids. Bulk repertoires came from Vgamma9/Vdelta2+ or Vdelta2-negative gammadelta T cells flow-sorted from PBMC. TCRdb re-called the multiplex PCR reads with CATT. There are tens of thousands of delta-chain clones in the sample; over 0.75% occur only once, and 7.5% to 10% lies in the top ten.

The clonotype was recovered from a pool of human donors (malaria-infected and uninfected, not separated). The sequencing input was gamma-delta T cells from blood. This chain joins TRDV2 and TRDJ1; D remains unclear. Germline matching of the DNA provided the J gene here, since TCRdb leaves it blank. For the CDR3, the DNA is TGTGCCTGTGACACCGGACGACCCGATAGACTCATCTTT. Its protein is CACDTGRPDRLIF.